This is a list of T cell receptor beta chains from one sample in a study of CD8+ T cells in alopecia areata. TCRdb keeps only in-frame clones here, not all; method: immunoSEQ multiplex PCR. The data contain 150,000 to 200,000 clones, roughly 66% of them singletons. The source material was CD4+ T cells sorted from blood, sampled at week 24, from a patient treated with tofacitinib. These receptors came from a human donor with alopecia areata. Each CDR3 is given with its conserved first and last residue. The D gene is left open where the match is weak. Size values are once, few and many counts, or a class for expanded clones, and some rows have none.

d_call j_call v_call clone_size cdr3_nt cdr3_aa
. TRBJ1-6 TRBV6-5 . TGTGCCAGCAGTCGACAGGAGCCCAGTTCACCCCTCCACTTT CASSRQEPSSPLHF
. TRBJ2-3 TRBV28 few TGTGCCAGCAAAGCGAACGACATGGGTACGCAGTATTTT CASKANDMGTQYF
. TRBJ1-2 TRBV7-3 . TGTGCCAGCAGCTTCAATAAACACATCATTGTTGGCTACACCTTC CASSFNKHIIVGYTF
. TRBJ1-1 TRBV10-3 . TGTGCCATCAGCCGAACAGGGAACACTGAAGCTTTCTTT CAISRTGNTEAFF
. TRBJ2-2 TRBV5-1 few TGCGCCAGCAGCTTAATCGAGAACACCGGGGAGCTGTTTTTT CASSLIENTGELFF
. TRBJ1-4 TRBV30 . TGTGCCTGGAGTGGTCAGGCAGGAAAAAAACTGTTTTTT CAWSGQAGKKLFF
. TRBJ1-6 TRBV15 . TGTGCCACCAGCAGAGATCATCCGGACAGAAATTCACCCCTCCACTTT CATSRDHPDRNSPLHF
. TRBJ2-3 TRBV29-1 . TGCAGCGTTCAAGGGACGGCTAGCACAGATACGCAGTATTTT CSVQGTASTDTQYF
. TRBJ2-3 TRBV29-1 . TGCAGCGGCACGATAGGGGTGCAGGGGATAAGCACAGATACGCAGTATTTT CSGTIGVQGISTDTQYF
. TRBJ1-1 TRBV7-2 . TGTGCCAGCAGCTTAGAGTTGCACTACACTGAAGCTTTCTTT CASSLELHYTEAFF
TRBD2 TRBJ2-3 TRBV29-1 . TGCAGCTTGGCTAGCGGGGGGCAAGGGAATACGCAGTATTTT CSLASGGQGNTQYF
. TRBJ2-1 TRBV25-1 . TGTGCCAAAACTCCCTTCCTCAATAATGAGCAGTTCTTC CAKTPFLNNEQFF
TRBD1 TRBJ2-1 TRBV7-2 . TGTGCCAGCAGCTTAGCGCACAGGGGAACCTACAATGAGCAGTTCTTC CASSLAHRGTYNEQFF
TRBD1 TRBJ1-2 TRBV30 . TGTGCCTGGAGTCGTGACAGGGGCTATGGCTACACCTTC CAWSRDRGYGYTF
TRBD1 TRBJ1-2 TRBV30 . TGTGCCTGGAACCCCGACAGGGGCTATGGCTACACCTTC CAWNPDRGYGYTF
. TRBJ1-1 TRBV7-9 . TGTGCCAGCAGTTTCACAGGGCTCAACACTGAAGCTTTCTTT CASSFTGLNTEAFF
TRBD1 TRBJ2-7 TRBV29-1 . TGCAGCGTTGAGGCTCGGGCAGGGGGCGAGCAGTACTTC CSVEARAGGEQYF
TRBD1 TRBJ2-2 TRBV30 . TGTGCCTCAGACGGGACAGCGAACACCGGGGAGCTGTTTTTT CASDGTANTGELFF
. TRBJ1-1 TRBV30 . TGTGCCTGGAGTCGGATGAACACTGAAGCTTTCTTT CAWSRMNTEAFF
TRBD1 TRBJ1-5 TRBV29-1 . TGCAGCGGCCGACAGGGGTCGGGCAATCAGCCCCAGCATTTT CSGRQGSGNQPQHF
. TRBJ2-1 TRBV5-1 few TGCGCCAGCGCCAAGCCGGGGGGCGATGAGCAGTTCTTC CASAKPGGDEQFF
. TRBJ2-4 TRBV29-1 . TGCAGCGTTCTCGACAGGCAACTAGCCAAAAACATTCAGTACTTC CSVLDRQLAKNIQYF
. TRBJ1-5 TRBV19 . TGTGCCAGTAGTTTTGGTGTTATACAGCCCCAGCATTTT CASSFGVIQPQHF
. TRBJ2-3 TRBV5-1 . TGCGCCAGCAGCTTGAATGTGGAACGCACAGATACGCAGTATTTT CASSLNVERTDTQYF
. TRBJ1-6 TRBV5-1 few TGCGCCAGCAGCTTGGACAGGAGCAATTCACCCCTCCACTTT CASSLDRSNSPLHF
TRBD2 TRBJ2-1 TRBV4-3 . TGCGCCAGCAGCCATGTCGGGGGAGGGACCTACAATGAGCAGTTCTTC CASSHVGGGTYNEQFF
TRBD1 TRBJ2-1 TRBV14 few TGTGCCAGCAGCCAAGTTCGAGGACAGGGCAGTGAGCAGTTCTTC CASSQVRGQGSEQFF
TRBD1 TRBJ1-5 TRBV7-2 . TGTGCCAGCAGCCGTCGAGTGGGACAGGACCAGCCCCAGCATTTT CASSRRVGQDQPQHF
. TRBJ1-1 TRBV30 . TGTGCCTGGAGTATCAGGGAGGATGCTTTCTTT CAWSIREDAFF
TRBD2 TRBJ2-1 TRBV25-1 . TGTGCCAGCAGCGACGGGGGGGCCCATTGGGGTGAGCAGTTCTTC CASSDGGAHWGEQFF
. TRBJ1-6 TRBV5-1 . TGCGCCAGCACCTCCGACAGGCTCTATAATTCACCCCTCCACTTT CASTSDRLYNSPLHF
TRBD2 TRBJ2-1 TRBV27 . TGTGCCAGCAGTTCCGGACTAGCGGGGGGTAATGAGCAGTTCTTC CASSSGLAGGNEQFF
TRBD1 TRBJ2-5 TRBV10-3 few TGTGCCATCAGTGGGACAGGGGGCGCCGGAGAGACCCAGTACTTC CAISGTGGAGETQYF
. TRBJ1-1 TRBV30 . TGTGCCTGGAGTGTACGTCACACTGAAGCTTTCTTT CAWSVRHTEAFF
. TRBJ2-5 TRBV30 . TGTGCCTGGAGTGTCTTAGGAGAGACCCAGTACTTC CAWSVLGETQYF
. TRBJ1-2 TRBV19 few TGTGCCAGTAGTCCTCGGACAATGGAGAACACCTTC CASSPRTMENTF
. TRBJ2-5 TRBV25-1 few TGTGCCAGCAGTGAATTCGGTGTGGGGGGGGCGTTTCAAGAGACCCAGTACTTC CASSEFGVGGAFQETQYF
. TRBJ1-2 TRBV29-1 . TGCAGCGTTGAGGCTCAGGACAGAACTAACTATGGCTACACCTTC CSVEAQDRTNYGYTF
. TRBJ2-4 TRBV30 . TGTGCCTGGAGTCAAGGGCTAGCCAAAAACATTCAGTACTTC CAWSQGLAKNIQYF
TRBD2 TRBJ2-3 TRBV5-1 few TGCGCCAGCAGCTTGGCGCCTAGCGGGGGTGCAGATACGCAGTATTTT CASSLAPSGGADTQYF
. TRBJ2-2 TRBV10-1 . TGCGCCAGCAGACAACAGACTAACACCGGGGAGCTGTTTTTT CASRQQTNTGELFF
. TRBJ1-1 TRBV4-1 . TGCGCCAGCAGCCAAGCGTCAGGGTTTGCGGCTGAAGCTTTCTTT CASSQASGFAAEAFF
TRBD1 TRBJ1-2 TRBV30 . TGTGCCTGCAACAGGGGGGAGAGGGGCTACACCTTC CACNRGERGYTF
. TRBJ1-1 TRBV6-5 . TGTGCCAGCAGGGGGTACACTGAAGCTTTCTTT CASRGYTEAFF
TRBD1 TRBJ1-6 TRBV29-1 . TGCAGCGTGATCCCCCCGGACAGGGTCAATAATTCACCCCTCCACTTT CSVIPPDRVNNSPLHF
. TRBJ2-7 TRBV15 . TGTGCCACCAGCAGGGATGCGACAGACACCTACGAGCAGTACTTC CATSRDATDTYEQYF
. TRBJ2-1 TRBV4-3 . TGCGCCAGCAGCCAAGGGAGGGGCGATGAGCAGTTCTTC CASSQGRGDEQFF
TRBD1 TRBJ2-7 TRBV7-2 few TGTGCCAGCTCCGGGACAGGCCCCTACGAGCAGTACTTC CASSGTGPYEQYF
TRBD2 TRBJ2-3 TRBV7-2 . TGTGCCAGCAGACCAGGAACGGGCGGGGGGGCCATAGATACGCAGTATTTT CASRPGTGGGAIDTQYF
. TRBJ2-2 TRBV5-6 . TGTGCCAGCAGCTCCCAGCCCGGGGAGCTGTTTTTT CASSSQPGELFF
. TRBJ2-7 TRBV29-1 . TGCAGCGTCAAACAGGGAAACTACGAGCAGTACTTC CSVKQGNYEQYF
. TRBJ2-2 TRBV29-1 few TGCAGCGCTTTGAGGGACACCGGGGAGCTGTTTTTT CSALRDTGELFF
. TRBJ2-5 TRBV7-3 . TGTGCCAGCAGCTTGGTATTTGGAGAGACCCAGTACTTC CASSLVFGETQYF
. TRBJ1-5 TRBV2 . TGTGCCAGCAGTGAAGCCGGGGGGCCCCAGCATTTT CASSEAGGPQHF
. TRBJ2-7 TRBV30 . TGTGCCTGGAGTAAGGGCAGCTCCTACGAGCAGTACTTC CAWSKGSSYEQYF